This TCR beta chain comes out of a study of vaccination effects on CD4 cells after COVID-19. The CDR3 has 12 amino acids. Trimming shortened V by 6 bases and J by 4 bases, and 12 bases separated the two germline ends. Germline CDR1 SQVTM, CDR2 ANQGSEA. Worth noting for this clone: Its antigen is not identified.

Only in-frame clones appear in the TCRdb table, and some are missing; sequencing was by immunoSEQ multiplex PCR. In the table there are fewer than 14,000 clones, approximately 69% of which are singletons. ViraFEST assay sequencing came after antigen-specific CD4+ T cells were expanded with viral peptide pools. Subsequent to 10 days of culture, CD4+ T cells were isolated. The TCR comes from a human donor who received a COVID-19 vaccine. The sample consisted of CD4+ T cells from PBMCs cultured with HCoV-229E spike peptides, taken before COVID-19 vaccination. This sequence joins TRBV29-1 and TRBJ1-2; D remains ambiguous. The CDR3 region has the DNA TGCAGCGTCCAGACCGCATCCTATGGCTACACCTTC. Translated, it gives CSVQTASYGYTF.